This T cell receptor beta chain was captured in a study of cytomegalovirus exposure and HLA in healthy donors. In the study overall: Unique TCRs numbering 75 million to 95 million, obtained from HLA-typed donors, made up an early data release. Study-level points and caveats: Sequencing likely caused a cluster of highly shared sequence variants. In an earlier analysis, most TCR beta V segments were productive about 87% or about 30% of the time.

PCR employed 60 Vbeta and 13 Jbeta primers. Assay used: immunoSEQ multiplex PCR; TCRdb lists only in-frame clones, some missing. The top ten hold around 9.6% of the sample, which has over 90,000 clones, around 77% seen once. Of note for this clone: What it binds is unknown.

Trimming at V came to 7 bases and at J to 1 base, leaving 6 bases not matched to a gene. The CDR3 is 15 residues long. In germline, CDR1 is LGHNA, CDR2 YNFKEQ. Unrecorded immune exposures were likely, despite nominal health at sampling. The sequencing sample was made of PBMCs. This receptor was identified in a male donor in good health and CMV-seropositive. The chain couples TRBV4-2 to TRBJ2-2, with 7 bases lining up with TRBD2. The CDR3 loop reads CASTPGGGNTGELFF. CDR3 DNA sequence: TGTGCCAGCACCCCCGGCGGGGGGAACACCGGGGAGCTGTTTTTT.